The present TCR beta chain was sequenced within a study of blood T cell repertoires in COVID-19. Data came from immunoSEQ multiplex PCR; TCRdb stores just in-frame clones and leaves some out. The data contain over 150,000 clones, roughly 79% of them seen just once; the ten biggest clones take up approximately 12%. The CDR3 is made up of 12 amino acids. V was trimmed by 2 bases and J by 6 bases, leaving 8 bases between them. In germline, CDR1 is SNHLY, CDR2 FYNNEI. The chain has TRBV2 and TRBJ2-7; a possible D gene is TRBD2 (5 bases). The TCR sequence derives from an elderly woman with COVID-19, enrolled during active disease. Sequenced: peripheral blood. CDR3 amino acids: CASSEWTAEQYF. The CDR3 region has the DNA TGTGCCAGCAGTGAATGGACTGCCGAGCAGTACTTC.